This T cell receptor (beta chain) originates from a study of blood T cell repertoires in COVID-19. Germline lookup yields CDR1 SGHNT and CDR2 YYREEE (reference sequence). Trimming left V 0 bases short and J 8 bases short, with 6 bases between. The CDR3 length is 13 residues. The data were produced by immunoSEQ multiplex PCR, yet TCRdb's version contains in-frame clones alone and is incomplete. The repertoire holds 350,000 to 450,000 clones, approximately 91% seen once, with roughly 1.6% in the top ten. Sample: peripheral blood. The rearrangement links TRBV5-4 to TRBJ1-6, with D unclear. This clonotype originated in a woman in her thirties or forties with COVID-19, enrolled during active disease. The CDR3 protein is CASSLEAYSPLHF. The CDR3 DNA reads TGTGCCAGCAGCTTGGAAGCGTATTCACCCCTCCACTTT.